Listed below are T cell receptor beta chains from one sample, sequenced in a study of control samples from healthy donors and cancer patients. TCRdb's copy holds only in-frame clones and misses some; the assay was immunoSEQ multiplex PCR. The sample contains 91,000 or so clones, 90% to 95% of which appear only once. Specimen: blood. These receptors were taken from a woman in her twenties or thirties in good health. Both conserved end residues are part of each CDR3. The order of the fields is D gene, V gene, clone size, J gene, CDR3 protein, CDR3 DNA. D genes are given only for firm matches. Only part of the rows carry a size: once, few, many, or a class if the clone is expanded.

TRBD1	TRBV7-2	-	TRBJ2-7	CASSSDRGYEQYF	TGTGCCAGCAGCTCGGACAGGGGCTACGAGCAGTACTTC
TRBD1	TRBV10-1	-	TRBJ1-1	CASKGAGTEAFF	TGCGCCAGCAAGGGGGCAGGGACTGAAGCTTTCTTT
TRBD1	TRBV5-4	-	TRBJ1-2	CASSSGGQGGKGYTF	TGTGCCAGCAGCTCCGGGGGACAGGGAGGGAAGGGCTACACCTTC
-	TRBV9	-	TRBJ1-6	CASSVVNRAGSPLHF	TGTGCCAGCAGCGTAGTGAACAGAGCGGGTTCACCCCTCCACTTT
-	TRBV6-6	-	TRBJ1-1	CASSYSGGANTEAFF	TGTGCCAGCAGTTACTCGGGAGGGGCGAACACTGAAGCTTTCTTT
-	TRBV5-4	-	TRBJ2-3	CASSLGGRGGTDTQYF	TGTGCCAGCAGCTTGGGGGGGCGCGGTGGCACAGATACGCAGTATTTT
TRBD1	TRBV5-1	-	TRBJ1-6	CASSLGQGNSPLHF	TGCGCCAGCAGCTTGGGACAGGGTAATTCACCCCTCCACTTT
TRBD1	TRBV24-1	-	TRBJ1-5	CATSDGTGPDNQPQHF	TGTGCCACCAGTGACGGGACAGGGCCGGACAATCAGCCCCAGCATTTT
TRBD1	TRBV5-1	-	TRBJ2-7	CASSLRARGEQYF	TGCGCCAGCAGCTTGAGGGCCAGGGGGGAGCAGTACTTC
-	TRBV10-1	-	TRBJ2-7	CASSDPGGEQYF	TGCGCCAGCAGTGATCCTGGGGGCGAGCAGTACTTC
TRBD2	TRBV28	once	TRBJ2-7	CASSLGGGGTAGQYF	TGTGCCAGCAGTCTCGGGGGCGGGGGGACCGCTGGGCAGTACTTC
-	TRBV5-1	-	TRBJ1-2	CASSLLTQDYGYTF	TGCGCCAGCAGCCTTCTCACGCAGGACTATGGCTACACCTTC
-	TRBV6-5	few	TRBJ2-7	CASRPFGGGENEQYF	TGTGCCAGCAGGCCCTTTGGGGGGGGCGAAAACGAGCAGTACTTC
TRBD2	TRBV5-1	-	TRBJ2-5	CASSFSGGAQETQYF	TGCGCCAGCAGCTTTAGCGGGGGGGCGCAAGAGACCCAGTACTTC
-	TRBV12-2	-	TRBJ1-5	CASRCHHRDRNNQPQHF	TGTGCAAGTCGCTGCCACCACCGAGACAGGAACAATCAGCCCCAGCATTTT
-	TRBV3-1/TRBV3-2	-	TRBJ2-1	CASRPEPGSYNEQFF	TGTGCCAGCAGACCCGAGCCAGGCTCCTACAATGAGCAGTTCTTC
-	TRBV5-1	-	TRBJ2-7	CASSLQGGDEQYF	TGCGCCAGCAGCTTGCAGGGGGGAGACGAGCAGTACTTC
-	TRBV4-2	-	TRBJ1-1	CASSRGAHGKNTEAFF	TGTGCCAGCAGCCGAGGGGCCCATGGGAAGAACACTGAAGCTTTCTTT
TRBD1	TRBV15	-	TRBJ2-7	CATTHTTGGPEQYF	TGTGCCACCACCCACACGACAGGGGGCCCCGAGCAGTACTTC
TRBD2	TRBV27	-	TRBJ2-7	CASSLGGRTYEQYF	TGTGCCAGCAGTTTGGGGGGGAGAACCTACGAGCAGTACTTC
-	TRBV9	-	TRBJ1-5	CASSVGVYGSNQPQHF	TGTGCCAGCAGCGTAGGTGTTTACGGCAGTAATCAGCCCCAGCATTTT
-	TRBV12-5	-	TRBJ2-7	CASGWVIGPTYEQYF	TGTGCTAGTGGTTGGGTCATTGGCCCGACCTACGAGCAGTACTTC
-	TRBV3-1/TRBV3-2	-	TRBJ2-3	CASSQVGRVTQYF	TGTGCCAGCAGCCAAGTCGGTAGGGTGACGCAGTATTTT
-	TRBV5-4	medium-sized	TRBJ1-6	CASSLGQYNSPLHF	TGTGCCAGCAGCTTGGGACAATATAATTCACCCCTCCACTTT
TRBD1	TRBV28	-	TRBJ1-5	CASKTSGGGQPQHF	TGTGCCAGCAAAACCTCAGGGGGAGGTCAGCCCCAGCATTTT
-	TRBV19	-	TRBJ2-1	CASSPPYGVYNEQFF	TGTGCCAGTAGTCCCCCCTACGGGGTGTACAATGAGCAGTTCTTC
-	TRBV7-2	-	TRBJ2-2	CASSQTLSLVVTGELFF	TGTGCCAGCAGCCAGACCTTGTCGCTAGTTGTCACCGGGGAGCTGTTTTTT
-	TRBV5-1	-	TRBJ2-2	CASSLLSLTGELFF	TGCGCCAGCAGCTTGCTATCCCTCACCGGGGAGCTGTTTTTT
TRBD2	TRBV10-2	-	TRBJ2-3	CASRLLMGLALPEDTQYF	TGCGCCAGCAGACTACTAATGGGACTAGCGCTCCCCGAGGATACGCAGTATTTT
TRBD2	TRBV19	-	TRBJ2-6	CASSRVGGISGANVLTF	TGTGCCAGTAGTAGGGTCGGGGGGATCTCTGGGGCCAACGTCCTGACTTTC
-	TRBV7-6	-	TRBJ1-4	CASSLDRNEKLFF	TGTGCCAGCAGCTTAGATCGTAATGAAAAACTGTTTTTT
-	TRBV7-2	-	TRBJ2-4	CASSPRTAKNIQYF	TGTGCCAGCAGCCCACGGACGGCCAAAAACATTCAGTACTTC
-	TRBV30	-	TRBJ1-1	CAWSTQGRAEAFF	TGTGCCTGGAGCACACAAGGGAGGGCTGAAGCTTTCTTT
-	TRBV6-5	-	TRBJ1-2	CASNPGGSYGYTF	TGTGCCAGCAACCCCGGAGGTTCCTATGGCTACACCTTC
-	TRBV9	-	TRBJ1-3	CASSVGTFGNTIYF	TGTGCCAGCAGCGTAGGGACGTTCGGAAACACCATATATTTT
-	TRBV11-2	-	TRBJ2-2	CASSSSGTGELFF	TGTGCCAGCAGCTCCTCTGGCACCGGGGAGCTGTTTTTT
-	TRBV2	-	TRBJ2-3	CASRPLEGGTTDTQYF	TGTGCCAGCAGACCCTTGGAGGGGGGCACCACAGATACGCAGTATTTT
-	TRBV19	-	TRBJ1-4	CASSMGTRGGEKLFF	TGTGCCAGTAGTATGGGGACGAGGGGGGGAGAAAAACTGTTTTTT
-	TRBV2	-	TRBJ2-7	CASVLYGAPPHYEQYF	TGTGCCAGCGTGCTTTACGGGGCGCCCCCCCACTACGAGCAGTACTTC
-	TRBV18	-	TRBJ2-3	CASSPRAGATDTQYF	TGTGCCAGCTCACCACGGGCAGGAGCCACAGATACGCAGTATTTT
TRBD1	TRBV24-1	once	TRBJ2-1	CATSEATGGNEQFF	TGTGCCACCAGTGAGGCCACAGGGGGAAATGAGCAGTTCTTC
-	TRBV6-2/TRBV6-3	-	TRBJ2-7	CASSSARGVRHEQYF	TGTGCCAGCAGTTCAGCGAGGGGGGTAAGGCACGAGCAGTACTTC
TRBD1	TRBV19	-	TRBJ1-2	CASSTAQGANGYTF	TGTGCCAGTAGTACCGCACAGGGGGCGAATGGCTACACCTTC
-	TRBV5-7	few	TRBJ2-7	CASSLGPCLWEQYF	TGTGCCAGCAGCTTAGGGCCATGTTTGTGGGAGCAGTACTTC
TRBD2	TRBV15	-	TRBJ2-3	CATSRDGASGNLDTQYF	TGTGCCACCAGCAGAGATGGGGCTAGCGGGAATCTAGATACGCAGTATTTT
TRBD1	TRBV4-1	-	TRBJ2-7	CASSQPTRDRSYEQYF	TGCGCCAGCAGCCAACCTACCCGGGACAGGAGCTACGAGCAGTACTTC
-	TRBV4-1	once	TRBJ1-4	CASSPSRGRTNEKLFF	TGCGCCAGCAGCCCTTCGCGGGGGCGGACTAATGAAAAACTGTTTTTT
-	TRBV9	-	TRBJ2-3	CASSLYGGRGDTQYF	TGTGCCAGCAGCTTGTATGGGGGCCGGGGAGATACGCAGTATTTT
-	TRBV11-2	-	TRBJ1-4	CASSPYEKLFF	TGTGCCAGCAGCCCTTATGAAAAACTGTTTTTT
-	TRBV5-4	once	TRBJ2-1	CASSLGRGGYNEQFF	TGTGCCAGCAGCTTGGGCAGGGGGGGCTACAATGAGCAGTTCTTC
TRBD2	TRBV7-7	-	TRBJ2-5	CASSLGRLAGAQETQYF	TGTGCCAGCAGCTTAGGGAGACTAGCGGGGGCCCAAGAGACCCAGTACTTC
-	TRBV19	once	TRBJ1-4	CASSPGRIVMTSNEKLFF	TGTGCCAGTAGTCCGGGACGGATAGTAATGACAAGTAATGAAAAACTGTTTTTT